The rows below give T cell receptor beta chains drawn from one sample of a study of CD8 T cells in Susac syndrome. Via MiXCR, TCRdb re-called the immunoSEQ multiplex PCR reads, giving one row per CDR3 protein. The data hold fewer than 90,000 distinct CDR3 sequences, with roughly 92% observed a single time. Sequencing used CD8+ T cells from PBMCs. These TCRs come from a human donor with Susac syndrome. CDR3s include the opening cysteine and the closing phenylalanine or tryptophan. The D gene is left open where the match is weak. A clone size is listed for some rows: how often the clone was seen (once, few, many), or a class if it is expanded.

V gene: TRBV28; J gene: TRBJ2-5; D gene: TRBD1; clone size: -; CDR3 protein: CASSLRDRPNF; CDR3 DNA: TGTGCCAGCAGTCTCCGGGACAGGCCCAACTTC
V gene: TRBV20-1; J gene: TRBJ2-5; D gene: TRBD2; clone size: -; CDR3 protein: CSARDYLAGETQYF; CDR3 DNA: TGCAGTGCTAGAGATTACCTAGCGGGAGAGACCCAGTACTTC
V gene: TRBV24-1; J gene: TRBJ1-2; D gene: TRBD1; clone size: few; CDR3 protein: CAISRGQGIYTF; CDR3 DNA: TGTGCCATTTCGCGCGGACAGGGTATCTACACCTTC
V gene: TRBV7-9; J gene: TRBJ2-2; D gene: -; clone size: once; CDR3 protein: CASSLNRPQELFF; CDR3 DNA: TGTGCCAGCAGCTTGAACAGACCTCAAGAGCTGTTTTTT
V gene: TRBV27; J gene: TRBJ1-1; D gene: -; clone size: once; CDR3 protein: CASRERLGGWGAFF; CDR3 DNA: TGTGCCAGCAGGGAAAGACTTGGTGGGTGGGGAGCTTTCTTT
V gene: TRBV6-2/TRBV6-3; J gene: TRBJ1-1; D gene: -; clone size: -; CDR3 protein: CASSYSSEVTEAFF; CDR3 DNA: TGTGCCAGCAGTTACTCGTCGGAGGTCACTGAAGCTTTCTTT
V gene: TRBV27; J gene: TRBJ2-5; D gene: -; clone size: -; CDR3 protein: CASSLRRGSETQYF; CDR3 DNA: TGTGCCAGCAGTTTGCGGAGGGGGTCTGAGACCCAGTACTTC
V gene: TRBV6-1; J gene: TRBJ2-5; D gene: -; clone size: -; CDR3 protein: CASSEVVTQETQYF; CDR3 DNA: TGTGCCAGCAGTGAAGTGGTTACGCAAGAGACCCAGTACTTC
V gene: TRBV19; J gene: TRBJ2-1; D gene: -; clone size: -; CDR3 protein: CATSEDPYNEQFF; CDR3 DNA: TGTGCCACCTCGGAGGATCCCTACAATGAGCAGTTCTTC
V gene: TRBV20-1; J gene: TRBJ1-5; D gene: -; clone size: -; CDR3 protein: CSARGANNQPQHF; CDR3 DNA: TGCAGTGCTAGAGGAGCGAACAATCAGCCCCAGCATTTT
V gene: TRBV6-1; J gene: TRBJ2-7; D gene: -; clone size: -; CDR3 protein: CASSEEASAAYEQYF; CDR3 DNA: TGTGCCAGCAGTGAAGAGGCTAGCGCGGCCTACGAGCAGTACTTC
V gene: TRBV6-4; J gene: TRBJ2-3; D gene: TRBD2; clone size: -; CDR3 protein: CASRAGSLAADTQYF; CDR3 DNA: TGTGCCAGCCGTGCCGGGTCCCTAGCGGCAGATACGCAGTATTTT
V gene: TRBV12-3/TRBV12-4; J gene: TRBJ1-2; D gene: -; clone size: -; CDR3 protein: CASSSRGQIYGYTF; CDR3 DNA: TGTGCCAGCAGTTCCCGGGGACAAATCTATGGCTACACCTTC
V gene: TRBV2; J gene: TRBJ1-2; D gene: TRBD1; clone size: -; CDR3 protein: CASSQGDRTRYTF; CDR3 DNA: TGTGCCAGCAGTCAGGGGGACAGAACGCGCTACACCTTC
V gene: TRBV5-1; J gene: TRBJ1-6; D gene: -; clone size: -; CDR3 protein: CASSLDPGQTDNSPLHF; CDR3 DNA: TGCGCCAGCAGCTTGGACCCCGGCCAGACGGATAATTCACCCCTCCACTTT
V gene: TRBV12-3/TRBV12-4; J gene: TRBJ1-2; D gene: TRBD1; clone size: -; CDR3 protein: CASRGTTGLYGYTF; CDR3 DNA: TGTGCCAGCAGGGGAACGACAGGGCTTTATGGCTACACCTTC
V gene: TRBV7-2; J gene: TRBJ2-5; D gene: -; clone size: -; CDR3 protein: CASSLDGQDQETQYF; CDR3 DNA: TGTGCCAGCAGCTTAGACGGGCAGGACCAAGAGACCCAGTACTTC
V gene: TRBV14; J gene: TRBJ2-3; D gene: TRBD2; clone size: -; CDR3 protein: CASSQDGLAGPSGTDTQYF; CDR3 DNA: TGTGCCAGCAGCCAAGATGGCCTAGCGGGGCCCAGCGGCACAGATACGCAGTATTTT
V gene: TRBV11-2; J gene: TRBJ1-1; D gene: -; clone size: -; CDR3 protein: CASSLLSTVDTEAFF; CDR3 DNA: TGTGCCAGCAGCTTACTATCGACAGTGGACACTGAAGCTTTCTTT
V gene: TRBV3-1; J gene: TRBJ1-5; D gene: TRBD1; clone size: -; CDR3 protein: CASSQSTGNGNQPQHF; CDR3 DNA: TGTGCCAGCAGCCAATCGACAGGGAATGGCAATCAGCCCCAGCATTTT
V gene: TRBV3-1; J gene: TRBJ2-7; D gene: -; clone size: few; CDR3 protein: CASSLGGGGYEQYF; CDR3 DNA: TGTGCCAGCAGCCTCGGGGGCGGGGGATACGAGCAGTACTTC
V gene: TRBV12-3/TRBV12-4; J gene: TRBJ2-2; D gene: -; clone size: -; CDR3 protein: CASTKDQTGELFF; CDR3 DNA: TGTGCCAGCACCAAGGACCAAACCGGGGAGCTGTTTTTT
V gene: TRBV29-1; J gene: TRBJ1-2; D gene: -; clone size: -; CDR3 protein: CSVGQANGYTF; CDR3 DNA: TGCAGCGTTGGACAGGCGAATGGCTACACCTTC
V gene: TRBV13; J gene: TRBJ2-3; D gene: -; clone size: few; CDR3 protein: CASSFGRGGTDTQYF; CDR3 DNA: TGTGCCAGCAGCTTCGGACGCGGGGGCACAGATACGCAGTATTTT
V gene: TRBV19; J gene: TRBJ2-2; D gene: -; clone size: once; CDR3 protein: CASSTVLSTGELFF; CDR3 DNA: TGTGCCAGTAGTACGGTTTTGAGCACCGGGGAGCTGTTTTTT
V gene: TRBV5-4; J gene: TRBJ2-1; D gene: TRBD1; clone size: -; CDR3 protein: CASSPTGGGDNEQFF; CDR3 DNA: TGTGCCAGCAGCCCGACAGGGGGAGGGGACAATGAGCAGTTCTTC
V gene: TRBV7-2; J gene: TRBJ2-1; D gene: TRBD2; clone size: -; CDR3 protein: CASRQLAGGFTYNEQFF; CDR3 DNA: TGTGCCAGCAGGCAACTAGCGGGAGGGTTTACCTACAATGAGCAGTTCTTC
V gene: TRBV10-3; J gene: TRBJ1-2; D gene: TRBD1; clone size: -; CDR3 protein: CAISESGQGRGRENYGYTF; CDR3 DNA: TGTGCCATCAGTGAGTCGGGACAGGGTCGGGGAAGAGAAAACTATGGCTACACCTTC
V gene: TRBV6-5; J gene: TRBJ2-3; D gene: -; clone size: few; CDR3 protein: CASSYQNTDTQYF; CDR3 DNA: TGTGCCAGCAGTTATCAGAACACAGATACGCAGTATTTT
V gene: TRBV3-1; J gene: TRBJ1-2; D gene: -; clone size: -; CDR3 protein: CASSLEDAYGYTF; CDR3 DNA: TGTGCCAGCAGCCTCGAAGACGCCTATGGCTACACCTTC
V gene: TRBV2; J gene: TRBJ1-2; D gene: TRBD1; clone size: -; CDR3 protein: CAIGDRVYGYTF; CDR3 DNA: TGTGCCATTGGAGACAGGGTATATGGCTACACCTTC
V gene: TRBV19; J gene: TRBJ2-1; D gene: -; clone size: -; CDR3 protein: CASSSSGVGYNEQFF; CDR3 DNA: TGTGCCAGTAGTTCCTCTGGAGTGGGCTACAATGAGCAGTTCTTC
V gene: TRBV27; J gene: TRBJ1-5; D gene: -; clone size: -; CDR3 protein: CASSLWEGNQPQHF; CDR3 DNA: TGTGCCAGCAGTTTATGGGAGGGGAATCAGCCCCAGCATTTT
V gene: TRBV4-3; J gene: TRBJ2-1; D gene: -; clone size: -; CDR3 protein: CASSQGPGQDEQFF; CDR3 DNA: TGCGCCAGCAGCCAAGGCCCGGGGCAGGATGAGCAGTTCTTC
V gene: TRBV6-5; J gene: TRBJ1-2; D gene: -; clone size: -; CDR3 protein: CASSYSRTLYGYGYTF; CDR3 DNA: TGTGCCAGCAGTTACTCCCGGACCCTTTATGGGTATGGCTACACCTTC
V gene: TRBV7-6; J gene: TRBJ1-1; D gene: TRBD1; clone size: -; CDR3 protein: CASSLNQGGTEAFF; CDR3 DNA: TGTGCCAGCAGCTTGAACCAGGGGGGGACTGAAGCTTTCTTT
V gene: TRBV27; J gene: TRBJ1-1; D gene: -; clone size: -; CDR3 protein: CASSLRSGTNTEAFF; CDR3 DNA: TGTGCCAGCAGTTTGAGGTCAGGAACAAACACTGAAGCTTTCTTT
V gene: TRBV12-3/TRBV12-4; J gene: TRBJ1-1; D gene: -; clone size: -; CDR3 protein: CASSPLRPTEAFF; CDR3 DNA: TGTGCCAGCAGTCCCCTCCGCCCCACTGAAGCTTTCTTT
V gene: TRBV24-1; J gene: TRBJ2-2; D gene: TRBD2; clone size: -; CDR3 protein: CATSDTGTSGTGELFF; CDR3 DNA: TGTGCCACCAGTGACACTGGGACTAGCGGGACCGGGGAGCTGTTTTTT
V gene: TRBV5-4; J gene: TRBJ2-7; D gene: TRBD1; clone size: once; CDR3 protein: CASSSGGQLLQYF; CDR3 DNA: TGTGCCAGCAGCTCAGGGGGACAGCTACTGCAGTACTTC
V gene: TRBV9; J gene: TRBJ1-5; D gene: TRBD1; clone size: -; CDR3 protein: CASSAQGATGNQPQHF; CDR3 DNA: TGTGCCAGCAGCGCCCAGGGGGCGACGGGCAATCAGCCCCAGCATTTT